The 7 T cell receptor beta chains below were found in one sample sequenced in a study of technical replicates of blood from a handful of donors. Sequencing used immunoSEQ multiplex PCR; TCRdb keeps in-frame clones, though not all of them. The table lists 60,000 to 90,000 clones, 95% to 98% of them singletons. Specimen: T cells isolated from PBMCs. The receptors were gathered from a human donor in good health.

V and J are TRBV6-1 and TRBJ2-7, with 8 bases lining up with TRBD2. In germline, CDR1 is MNHNS, CDR2 SASEGT. The CDR3 runs to 14 residues. J was trimmed by 0 bases and V by 5 bases; bases with no gene match: 3. CDR3: CASSQTSASYEQYF. The CDR3 DNA reads as TGTGCCAGCAGTCAGACTAGCGCCTCCTACGAGCAGTACTTC.

V and J are TRBV19 and TRBJ2-1; 10 bases agree with TRBD2. This CDR3 has 15 amino acids. V lost 3 bases and J lost 5; bases outside the gene matches: 4. Germline CDR1 reads LNHDA; CDR2 reads SQIVND (reference sequence). The CDR3, as DNA: TGTGCCAGTAGTATGCGGACTAGCGGAAACAATGAGCAGTTCTTC. It is translated as CASSMRTSGNNEQFF.

This chain uses TRBV6-5 with TRBJ2-3; TRBD1 aligns across 9 bases. V shed 6 bases, J shed 3 bases, and the junction held 4 bases outside the gene matches. The CDR3 sequence is 14 residues long. The germline V gene encodes CDR1 MNHEY and CDR2 SVGAGI. CDR3 nucleotide sequence: TGTGCCAGCAGCGTTGGGACAGGGACAGATACGCAGTATTTT. This codes for CASSVGTGTDTQYF.

This chain joins TRBV12-5 and TRBJ2-5, with 7 positions matching TRBD2. With 5 bases clipped from V and 5 bases from J, the junction kept 5 bases outside the gene matches. From germline, CDR1 is LGHNT and CDR2 FRNRAP. This CDR3 contains 13 residues. Here the CDR3 DNA reads TGTGCTAGTGGTCTAACTAGCGATGAGACCCAGTACTTC. This translates into CASGLTSDETQYF.

The V call is TRBV5-1, the J call TRBJ1-1; 7 nucleotides line up with TRBD1. The CDR3 loop spans 15 amino acids. The V gene end was trimmed by 3 bases and the J gene end by 5 bases; junction bases not matched to a gene: 10. Germline V gene sequence: CDR1 SGHRS, CDR2 YFSETQ. As DNA, the CDR3 is TGCGCCAGCAGCTACGATAGGGGGCTGGTTACTGAAGCTTTCTTT. This translates into CASSYDRGLVTEAFF.

The CDR3 DNA is TGTGCCAGCCGTACCGAGGGTATGGGTACCGGGGAGCTGTTTTTT. Translating it yields CASRTEGMGTGELFF. This chain links TRBV9 with TRBJ2-2; perhaps TRBD2 as D (5 bases). Between the trimmed V and J ends, which lost 7 bases and 5 bases, there was a span of 18 bases. Per germline, CDR1 SGDLS and CDR2 YYNGEE. This CDR3 region has 15 residues.

This clone was observed a single time. This chain links TRBV5-6 with TRBJ2-2; a weak D match, TRBD2 (5 bases). In germline, CDR1 is SGHDT, CDR2 YYEEEE. Trimming shortened V by 1 base and J by 5 bases, and 9 bases separated the two germline ends. CDR3 length: 14 residues. CDR3 coding DNA: TGTGCCAGCAGCTTGCGGGAAATAACCGGGGAGCTGTTTTTT. Its translation is CASSLREITGELFF.